This T cell receptor (beta chain) was documented in a study of blood T cells in healthy people across ages. The CDR3 is made up of 13 amino acids. CDR1 DFQATT and CDR2 SNEGSKA come from the germline V gene (reference sequence). V was trimmed by 6 bases and J by 3 bases, leaving 15 bases between them. Using a J-beta primer mix together with a sample-barcoded 5' primer, a second PCR was run for roughly 6 to 12 cycles. TCRdb re-called the 5' RACE reads with MiXCR, one entry per CDR3 protein. The sample has about 800,000 distinct CDR3 sequences; approximately 25% are singletons. Each donor gave approximately 9.1 milliliters of peripheral blood. Samples each yielded at least 6 micrograms of total RNA. These sequences were also reported in another study, on T cells of mothers and their children.

The specimen sequenced was blood. J is TRBJ2-7 and V is TRBV20-1; D may be TRBD1 (5 bases). The source is a boy between 10 and 17 years old in good health. CDR3 nucleotides: TGCAGTGCCCCAGGGTGGGTATTCTACGAGCAGTACTTC. This encodes CSAPGWVFYEQYF.